The clone carrying this TCR beta chain appeared a few times. The antigen remains undetermined. Every isolated RNA sample was fully reverse transcribed, so sequencing captured expressed TCRB transcripts. Clones were read by immunoSEQ multiplex PCR, and TCRdb kept only the in-frame ones, dropping some. The profile shows about 620,000 clones, around 15% of them singletons. Per the germline V gene, CDR1 is SGHVS and CDR2 is FQNEAQ. This CDR3 is 13 amino acids long. V lost 5 bases, J lost 3 bases, and 11 bases lay in between. The data derive from a study of beta chain features in type 1 diabetes. Study-wide findings and caveats: Patients with type 1 diabetes carried fewer insertions and had more deletions at their VDJ junctions.

The specimen sequenced was naive CD4+ T cells from blood. This receptor was taken from a man between 18 and 35 years old in good health. The chain is built from TRBV7-8 and TRBJ2-7; D is ambiguous. The CDR3 region is CASSLRPNYEQYF. In DNA form, the CDR3 reads TGTGCCAGCAGCCTAAGACCTAACTACGAGCAGTACTTC. The whole variable domain, remainder taken from reference TRBV7-8 and TRBJ2-7, is GAGVSQSPRYKVAKRGQDVALRCDPISGHVSLFWYQQALGQGPEFLTYFQNEAQLDKSGLPSDRFFAERPEGSVSTLKIQRTQQEDSAVYLCASSLRPNYEQYFGPGTRLTVT.